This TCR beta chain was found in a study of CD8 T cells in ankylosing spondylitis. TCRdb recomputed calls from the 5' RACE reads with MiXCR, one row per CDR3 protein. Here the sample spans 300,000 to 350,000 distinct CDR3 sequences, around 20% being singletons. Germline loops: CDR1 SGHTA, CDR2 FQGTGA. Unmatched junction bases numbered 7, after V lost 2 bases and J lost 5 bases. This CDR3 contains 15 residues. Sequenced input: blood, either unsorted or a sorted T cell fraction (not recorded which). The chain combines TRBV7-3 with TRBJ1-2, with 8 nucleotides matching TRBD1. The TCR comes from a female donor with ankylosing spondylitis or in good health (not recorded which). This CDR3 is CASSLGSDRAYGYTF. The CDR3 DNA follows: TGTGCCAGCAGCTTAGGCTCGGACAGGGCGTATGGCTACACCTTC.